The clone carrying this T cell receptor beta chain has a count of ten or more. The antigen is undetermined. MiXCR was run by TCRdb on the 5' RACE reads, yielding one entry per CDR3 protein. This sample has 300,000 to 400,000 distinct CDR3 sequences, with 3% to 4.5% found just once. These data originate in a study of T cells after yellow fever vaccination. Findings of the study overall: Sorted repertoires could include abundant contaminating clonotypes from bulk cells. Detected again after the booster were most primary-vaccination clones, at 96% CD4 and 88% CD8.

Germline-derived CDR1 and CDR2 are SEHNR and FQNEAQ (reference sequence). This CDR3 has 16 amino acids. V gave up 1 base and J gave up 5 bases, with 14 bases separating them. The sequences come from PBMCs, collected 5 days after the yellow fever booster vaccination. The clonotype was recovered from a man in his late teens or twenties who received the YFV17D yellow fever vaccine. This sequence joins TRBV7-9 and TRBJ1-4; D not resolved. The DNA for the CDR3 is TGTGCCAGCAGCTTAGTGGCAGTTCGAGGGAATGAAAAACTGTTTTTT. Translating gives CASSLVAVRGNEKLFF.